These 28 T cell receptor beta chains were all obtained from the same sample, sequenced in a study of blood T cell repertoires in COVID-19 (dated by TCRdb to 2018 to 2021). The library was generated by the immunoSEQ multiplex PCR assay. TCRdb took over this immuneACCESS table, retaining in-frame rearrangements with V and J assigned. Such tables are incomplete; in checked studies, under half of the missing clones stem from an unresolved V gene, and the remainder is unexplained. In this sample the table shows under 300,000 clones, 86% of which occur a single time. Less than 3% of the sample is held by the ten biggest clonotypes. The sample taken for sequencing was peripheral blood. These receptors were taken from a woman between 25 and 40 years old with active or convalescent COVID-19.

V usage is TRBV27 and J usage is TRBJ1-4; D ambiguous. Germline CDR1 and CDR2: MNHEY and SMNVEV (reference sequence). The CDR3 runs 17 residues. V was cut by 5 bases and J by 0 bases, with 16 bases left in between. CDR3 nucleotides: TGTGCCAGCAGTCCGAGGGAAAGACTACCAACTAATGAAAAACTGTTTTTT. Encoded protein: CASSPRERLPTNEKLFF.

V is TRBV5-6 and J is TRBJ1-4; the D gene is possibly TRBD1 (6 bases). Germline loops: CDR1 SGHDT, CDR2 YYEEEE. The V gene lost 3 bases and the J gene lost 8 bases, with 23 bases spanning the gap. The CDR3 consists of 17 residues. This CDR3 is CASSSTLTGRGGEKLFF. CDR3 nucleotide sequence: TGTGCCAGCAGCTCTACCCTGACAGGCAGGGGAGGGGAAAAACTGTTTTTT.

This clone showed up just once. V is TRBV12-5 and J is TRBJ2-1; 8 bases fit TRBD1. The germline CDR1 and CDR2 sequences are LGHNT and FRNRAP. With V trimmed by 5 bases and J by 8 bases, 14 bases remained unmatched. This CDR3 has 16 amino acids. CDR3 DNA sequence: TGTGCTAGTGGTCAGCTTCGGGGACAGGATACGGATGAGCAGTTCTTC. Translated, it gives CASGQLRGQDTDEQFF.

The rearrangement links TRBV15 to TRBJ1-2; D gene unclear. V lost 4 bases, J lost 4 bases, and 10 bases lay in between. Germline V gene sequence: CDR1 LNHNV, CDR2 YYDKDF (reference sequence). This CDR3 comprises 13 residues. The chain's CDR3 is CATSTRLLYGYTF. Here the CDR3 DNA reads TGTGCCACCAGCACCAGACTGCTCTATGGCTACACCTTC.

The chain couples TRBV3-1 (or the pseudogene TRBV3-2) to TRBJ1-2, with D possibly TRBD1 on 6 matching bases. V lost 6 bases and J lost 3, with 11 bases in between. The CDR3 consists of 13 residues. Per germline, CDR1 LGHDT and CDR2 YNNKEL (reference sequence). The CDR3 spells CASSRRQDYGYTF. For the CDR3, the DNA is TGTGCCAGCAGTCGGCGACAGGACTATGGCTACACCTTC.

This clone has only a few counts. The J gene is TRBJ1-2, the V gene TRBV12-3 or TRBV12-4, with D possibly matching TRBD1 (5 bases). The ends were cut back, 8 bases at V and 5 bases at J, with 15 bases in the middle. This CDR3 spans 13 amino acids. The CDR3 protein is CASCLEGRYGYTF. The CDR3 bases are TGTGCCAGCTGCTTGGAGGGGAGGTATGGCTACACCTTC.

The rearrangement joins TRBV19 to TRBJ1-5; D is possibly TRBD1 (5 bases). V lost 3 bases, J lost 9 bases, and 21 bases lay in between. Per germline, CDR1 LNHDA and CDR2 SQIVND (reference sequence). The CDR3 is 16 amino acids. For the CDR3, the DNA is TGTGCCAGTAGTATGATCCAGGCCGGGGGAGGTCGGCCCCAGCATTTT. This translates into CASSMIQAGGGRPQHF.

The chain has TRBV9 and TRBJ2-3, with 8 bases lining up with TRBD2. V was pared by 3 bases and J by 4 bases, with 10 bases of the junction left unmatched. The CDR3 totals 16 residues. Germline lookup yields CDR1 SGDLS and CDR2 YYNGEE. For the CDR3, the DNA is TGTGCCAGCAGCGGCGACCCGGGGGGGAAGCCAGATACGCAGTATTTT. Residues: CASSGDPGGKPDTQYF.

The chain couples TRBV2 to TRBJ1-5, with D perhaps matching TRBD1 (5 bases). V was clipped by 6 bases and J by 7 bases, with 13 bases between them. The germline gives CDR1 SNHLY, CDR2 FYNNEI. The CDR3 loop spans 13 amino acids. CDR3 DNA sequence: TGTGCCAGCAGCGACCCTGGGGGGCAGCCCCAGCATTTT. It encodes CASSDPGGQPQHF. Full variable domain (remainder filled in from reference TRBV2 and TRBJ1-5): EPEVTQTPSHQVTQMGQEVILRCVPISNHLYFYWYRQILGQKVEFLVSFYNNEISEKSEIFDDQFSVERPDGSNFTLKIRSTKLEDSAMYFCASSDPGGQPQHFGDGTRLSIL.

This clone was picked up one time. The chain links TRBV6-5 to TRBJ1-1, with 8 bases matching TRBD1. Losses at the gene ends were 6 bases for V and 7 bases for J; bases not matched to a gene: 7. The length of the CDR3 is 13 residues. CDR1 and CDR2 from the germline V gene are MNHEY and SVGAGI. CDR3 DNA sequence: TGTGCCAGCAGATATACAGGGGGTAGTGAAGCTTTCTTT. Protein product: CASRYTGGSEAFF.

The V and J genes are TRBV24-1 and TRBJ1-1; TRBD1 matches at 7 bases. CDR3 length: 13 residues. The germline V gene encodes CDR1 KGHDR and CDR2 SFDVKD. Trimming cost V 6 bases and J 3 bases; bases outside gene matches: 3. CDR3 region: CATSKGADTEAFF. The CDR3 DNA reads as TGTGCCACCAGTAAGGGGGCGGACACTGAAGCTTTCTTT.

This clone was recorded once. The V call is TRBV5-1, the J call TRBJ1-1; possible D gene TRBD1, 6 bases. V was cut by 4 bases and J by 3 bases, with 13 bases left in between. Germline V CDR1 and CDR2: SGHRS, YFSETQ. CDR3 size: 14 residues. CDR3 residues: CASSKQGLDTEAFF. The DNA for the CDR3 is TGCGCCAGCAGCAAACAGGGTCTCGACACTGAAGCTTTCTTT.

This chain connects TRBV19 to TRBJ2-1; the D is unclear. This CDR3 has 13 residues. Trimming took off 1 base at V and 6 bases at J, with 7 bases between the two ends. Germline CDR1 reads LNHDA; CDR2 reads SQIVND (reference sequence). CDR3 bases: TGTGCCAGTAGTATAGGTTGGGCCAATGAGCAGTTCTTC. Its translation is CASSIGWANEQFF. The full variable domain, completed using reference TRBV19 and TRBJ2-1, is DGGITQSPKYLFRKEGQNVTLSCEQNLNHDAMYWYRQDPGQGLRLIYYSQIVNDFQKGDIAEGYSVSREKKESFPLTVTSAQKNPTAFYLCASSIGWANEQFFGPGTRLTVL.

This chain joins TRBV4-1 and TRBJ2-1, with D perhaps matching TRBD2 (5 bases). Looked up from germline, CDR1 is MGHRA and CDR2 is YSYEKL. The CDR3 has 16 residues. V lost 1 base, J lost 2 bases, and 12 bases lay in between. Written as DNA, the CDR3 is TGCGCCAGCAGCCAAGTGGAGGTGAGTCCCTACAATGAGCAGTTCTTC. As protein: CASSQVEVSPYNEQFF.

The V call is TRBV4-1, the J call TRBJ2-5; D gene unclear. The CDR3 is 14 residues long. Germline V gives CDR1 MGHRA, CDR2 YSYEKL. Trimming left V 4 bases short and J 1 base short, with 10 bases between. The CDR3 DNA reads as TGCGCCAGCAGCCGAGGCCCATCCCAAGAGACCCAGTACTTC. Translating gives CASSRGPSQETQYF.

J is TRBJ2-4 and V is TRBV4-3, with D possibly matching TRBD1 (5 bases). CDR3 length: 16 amino acids. Germline-derived CDR1 and CDR2 are LGHNA and YSLEER. Between the trimmed V and J ends, which lost 0 bases and 3 bases, there was a span of 12 bases. This CDR3 reads CASSQDGWGGKNIQYF. CDR3 DNA sequence: TGCGCCAGCAGCCAAGATGGGTGGGGCGGCAAAAACATTCAGTACTTC.

J is TRBJ2-3 and V is TRBV3-1 (or the pseudogene TRBV3-2); 9 bases are shared with TRBD2. Germline V gene sequence: CDR1 LGHDT, CDR2 YNNKEL (reference sequence). This CDR3 region has 15 residues. V shed 4 bases, J shed 4 bases, and the junction held 6 bases outside the gene matches. Here the CDR3 DNA reads TGTGCCAGCAGCCGACAGCGGGGGGCCGCAGATACGCAGTATTTT. It is translated as CASSRQRGAADTQYF.

The CDR3: CASSSGQGARGYTEAFF. CDR3 nucleotides: TGTGCCAGTAGTTCCGGACAGGGGGCAAGAGGGTACACTGAAGCTTTCTTT. V usage is TRBV19 and J usage is TRBJ1-1, with 11 bases that match TRBD1. CDR3 length: 17 residues. V lost 5 bases and J lost 3; bases outside the gene matches: 11. Germline V lookup: CDR1 LNHDA, CDR2 SQIVND (reference sequence).

Concerning this clone itself: An end of the junction does not agree with germline; a read error may underlie this. The chain recombines TRBV6-4 with TRBJ1-2; 8 bases are shared with TRBD1. The CDR3 is 15 amino acids. In germline, CDR1 is MRHNA, CDR2 SNTAGT. The DNA for the CDR3 is TGTGCCAGCAATGACCCCGGGACAGGAGACTATGGCTACACCTTC. Protein sequence: CASNDPGTGDYGYTF.

The rearrangement uses TRBV28 and TRBJ2-3, with 13 bases matching TRBD2. Germline V gene data show CDR1 as MDHEN and CDR2 as SYDVKM. V shed 5 bases, J shed 3 bases, and the junction held 8 bases outside the gene matches. The CDR3 length is 17 residues. The CDR3 DNA reads TGTGCCAGCAGTGGGCGACTAGCGGGGGGCTGGACAGATACGCAGTATTTT. Its protein is CASSGRLAGGWTDTQYF.

V and J are TRBV5-1 and TRBJ1-2, with D possibly being TRBD1 (6 bases). Trimming removed 3 bases at V and 5 bases at J, with 17 bases between. In germline, CDR1 is SGHRS, CDR2 YFSETQ. CDR3 length: 15 amino acids. The CDR3 spells CASSSDRRTAYGYTF. In DNA, the CDR3 is TGCGCCAGCAGCTCAGACCGTAGGACAGCGTATGGCTACACCTTC.

The chain recombines TRBV9 with TRBJ2-7; D unclear. Germline values: CDR1 SGDLS, CDR2 YYNGEE. The V end lost 1 base, the J end lost 3 bases, and 11 bases lay between the germline ends. The CDR3 totals 14 residues. This CDR3 is CASSVTGANYEQYF. CDR3 in DNA: TGTGCCAGCAGCGTAACCGGAGCGAACTACGAGCAGTACTTC. The whole variable domain, remainder taken from reference TRBV9 and TRBJ2-7, is DSGVTQTPKHLITATGQRVTLRCSPRSGDLSVYWYQQSLDQGLQFLIQYYNGEERAKGNILERFSAQQFPDLHSELNLSSLELGDSALYFCASSVTGANYEQYFGPGTRLTVT.

Concerning this clone itself: In the same sample, other DNA sequences code for this CDR3. The chain couples TRBV15 to TRBJ1-2; 9 bases align to TRBD1. Germline values: CDR1 LNHNV, CDR2 YYDKDF (reference sequence). The CDR3 length is 13 residues. V trimming: 3 bases; J trimming: 11 bases; junction bases outside the gene matches: 7. CDR3 sequence: CATSRGQGLGYTF. CDR3 bases: TGTGCCACCAGCAGGGGACAGGGTCTTGGTTACACCTTC.

The chain couples TRBV28 to TRBJ2-6; possible D gene TRBD1, 7 bases. The germline gives CDR1 MDHEN, CDR2 SYDVKM. The CDR3 runs 15 residues. Trimming took off 8 bases at V and 1 base at J, with 12 bases between the two ends. The CDR3 protein is CASRQGGSGANVLTF. In nucleotides, the CDR3 is TGTGCCAGCCGCCAGGGGGGTTCTGGGGCCAACGTCCTGACTTTC.

This chain joins TRBV29-1 and TRBJ1-1, with D possibly matching TRBD1 (6 bases). Trimming removed 8 bases from V and 1 base from J, with 17 bases in between. This CDR3 is built from 14 residues. Germline values: CDR1 SQVTM, CDR2 ANQGSEA. The CDR3 sequence is CSFRTDTTNTEAFF. In DNA, the CDR3 is TGCAGCTTTCGGACAGACACCACGAACACTGAAGCTTTCTTT. The whole variable domain, remainder taken from reference TRBV29-1 and TRBJ1-1, is SAVISQKPSRDICQRGTSLTIQCQVDSQVTMMFWYRQQPGQSLTLIATANQGSEATYESGFVIDKFPISRPNLTFSTLTVSNMSPEDSSIYLCSFRTDTTNTEAFFGQGTRLTVV.

The chain carries TRBV5-1 and TRBJ1-2, with TRBD1 as a possible D gene (6 bases). V shed 0 bases and J shed 3 bases, with 6 bases lying between them. The CDR3 spans 13 residues. Per the germline V gene, CDR1 is SGHRS and CDR2 is YFSETQ. CDR3 nucleotide sequence: TGCGCCAGCAGCTTGGGGACAGACTATGGCTACACCTTC. The encoded protein is CASSLGTDYGYTF.

This chain connects TRBV4-1 to TRBJ1-2; TRBD1 might be the D (5 bases). Trimming left V 1 base short and J 2 bases short, with 14 bases between. This CDR3 contains 16 residues. Germline V gene lookup returns CDR1 MGHRA and CDR2 YSYEKL. The CDR3 DNA follows: TGCGCCAGCAGCCAAGTAGGACGGGACTGGAACTATGGCTACACCTTC. Its protein product is CASSQVGRDWNYGYTF.

This clone has a single count. The J gene is TRBJ1-5, the V gene TRBV6-2 or TRBV6-3, with 9 bases matching TRBD1. Germline V gene data show CDR1 as MNHEY and CDR2 as SVGEGT. The trim removed 5 bases at V and 2 bases at J, leaving 22 bases unmatched. The CDR3 totals 21 residues. CDR3 sequence (DNA): TGTGCCAGCAGTAAGAGAAGGGGACAGGGAAGGTTTGGCGGCGGCAATCAGCCCCAGCATTTT. The encoded protein is CASSKRRGQGRFGGGNQPQHF.